These T cell receptor beta chains were read from a single sample in a study. A single record per CDR3 protein comes from TCRdb applying MiXCR to the RT-PCR reads. The sample gives about 680,000 distinct CDR3 sequences, approximately 15% of which show up once; 3.6% is in the top ten. Sequences were obtained from memory CD4+ T cells from blood. The receptors come from a female donor in good health, serving as a healthy control. Each CDR3 is given with its conserved first and last residue. Fields, in order: clone size, J gene, V gene, CDR3 protein. Clone size is not always given. Where it is, it says once, few, many or a class for expanded clones.

NA | TRBJ1-2 | TRBV4-2 | CASSQDFRQGQNYGYTF
many | TRBJ2-1 | TRBV29-1 | CSVLDRGTYNEQFF
many | TRBJ2-1 | TRBV5-1 | CASMGAGGTYNEQFF
many | TRBJ2-5 | TRBV7-2 | CASSLGVAESETQYF
NA | TRBJ2-3 | TRBV9 | CASSPRGGSSGDTQYF
NA | TRBJ1-5 | TRBV28 | CAIDRQGMGQPQHF
NA | TRBJ2-5 | TRBV6-6 | CASSSWTSQETQYF
many | TRBJ1-5 | TRBV20-1 | CSARRSNQPQHF
NA | TRBJ2-2 | TRBV28 | CASSFRLAGATGELFF
many | TRBJ2-5 | TRBV7-2 | CASSLAGSQETQYF
many | TRBJ2-7 | TRBV6-6 | CASSTGTSGLSYEQYF
many | TRBJ1-1 | TRBV20-1 | CSATQGLLNTEAFF
once | TRBJ1-6 | TRBV27 | CASSLGFPRTDYSPLHF
medium-sized | TRBJ2-7 | TRBV2 | CASSYTEYEQYF
NA | TRBJ2-1 | TRBV9 | CASSVLGSGPNEQFF
few | TRBJ1-2 | TRBV20-1 | CRAWDGVNYGYTF
NA | TRBJ1-6 | TRBV7-8 | CASSLKELSPLHF
NA | TRBJ1-2 | TRBV7-9 | CASSLERGYTF
NA | TRBJ1-2 | TRBV6-5 | CASSYLQGANYGYTF
many | TRBJ2-1 | TRBV7-2 | CASSGRTGTAEQFF
NA | TRBJ2-3 | TRBV28 | CASSPAGLDTQYF
few | TRBJ2-1 | TRBV20-1 | CSAIVASAHMGEQFF
many | TRBJ2-3 | TRBV20-1 | CSATEGDTDTQYF
NA | TRBJ1-2 | TRBV20-1 | CSASTRGGYGYTF
few | TRBJ2-1 | TRBV9 | CASTYGLAGGISYNEQFF
many | TRBJ2-7 | TRBV7-8 | CASSFLGEQYF
few | TRBJ2-1 | TRBV6-2/TRBV6-3 | CASAGLANEQFF
NA | TRBJ2-3 | TRBV9 | CASSVGWREDTQYF
NA | TRBJ1-4 | TRBV29-1 | CSVDDGGSEKLFF
many | TRBJ2-1 | TRBV24-1 | CATSDWSGPSSYNEQFF
many | TRBJ2-5 | TRBV30 | CAWSKGLATETQYF
NA | TRBJ2-7 | TRBV10-3 | CAISESGGDFNEQYF
few | TRBJ2-5 | TRBV7-2 | CASRRGGQETQYF
few | TRBJ2-7 | TRBV10-3 | CAISPGASYEQYF
NA | TRBJ2-7 | TRBV5-1 | CASSSVGRGPYEQYF
NA | TRBJ1-1 | TRBV6-4 | CASSLQHYMNTEAFF
many | TRBJ2-3 | TRBV6-5 | CASSYIEAGTDTQYF
NA | TRBJ2-1 | TRBV20-1 | CSARNRALTSGGDDNEQFF
many | TRBJ1-5 | TRBV5-1 | CASSMGQGDQPQHF
NA | TRBJ1-2 | TRBV20-1 | CSARVSVGFGYTF
many | TRBJ2-1 | TRBV7-9 | CASSLSGGEQFF
NA | TRBJ2-7 | TRBV28 | CASSVQTGALYEQYF
many | TRBJ2-1 | TRBV25-1 | CASSDRQGSAYNEQFF
many | TRBJ2-7 | TRBV9 | CASSVWDSPHEQYF
NA | TRBJ2-3 | TRBV20-1 | CSARVSTTDTQYF
many | TRBJ2-1 | TRBV4-3 | CASSRTSSASSYNEQFF
many | TRBJ2-3 | TRBV7-2 | CASSLGSSGDADTQYF
NA | TRBJ1-1 | TRBV11-1 | CASSFWTGADTEAFF